The 4 T cell receptor beta chains below come from one sample, sequenced in a study of shared clonotypes between healthy human individuals. Naive-designated CD8 cells lacked CD45RO, were positively enriched for CCR7, and omitted terminally differentiated effector memory CD45RA+ cells. The method was immunoSEQ multiplex PCR; TCRdb's version includes in-frame clones alone and lacks a portion of them. The repertoire holds around 2,000,000 clones, with roughly 94% as singletons. The sequenced sample was naive CD8+ T cells sorted from blood. The source is a man aged 18-30 years in good health.

The V gene is TRBV29-1, the J gene TRBJ1-5; D is unclear. V dropped 2 bases and J dropped 0 bases, with 8 bases sitting between them. This CDR3 contains 14 residues. Germline CDR1 reads SQVTM; CDR2 reads ANQGSEA. Written as DNA, the CDR3 is TGCAGCGTTGAAAGGCGGGATAGCAATCAGCCCCAGCATTTT. Translated: CSVERRDSNQPQHF.

This clone was seen once. This chain's CDR3 is CASALGASYEQYF. For the CDR3, the DNA is TGTGCCAGTGCTTTGGGGGCCAGCTACGAGCAGTACTTC. The V call is TRBV11-3, the J call TRBJ2-7; weak D call: TRBD1 (6 bases). CDR1 SGHNT and CDR2 YENEEA come from the germline V gene. V was cut by 9 bases and J by 3 bases, with 15 bases left in between. The CDR3 totals 13 residues.

This chain uses TRBV13 with TRBJ2-3; the match to TRBD2 covers 12 bases. CDR3 length: 19 amino acids. J was trimmed by 1 base and V by 0 bases; bases with no gene match: 8. Germline V gene sequence: CDR1 PRHDT, CDR2 FYEKMQ (reference sequence). The CDR3 is CASSLGPRLAGEGTDTQYF. CDR3 bases: TGTGCCAGCAGCTTAGGCCCGCGACTAGCGGGGGAGGGCACAGATACGCAGTATTTT. Looking up the rest from reference TRBV13 and TRBJ2-3 gives the full variable domain: AAGVIQSPRHLIKEKRETATLKCYPIPRHDTVYWYQQGPGQDPQFLISFYEKMQSDKGSIPDRFSAQQFSDYHSELNMSSLELGDSALYFCASSLGPRLAGEGTDTQYFGPGTRLTVL.

The rearrangement joins TRBV29-1 to TRBJ2-7, with TRBD1 identical over 9 bases. Germline lookup yields CDR1 SQVTM and CDR2 ANQGSEA. The CDR3 consists of 12 residues. The V segment lost 6 bases and the J segment 3 bases; nucleotides outside the gene matches: 3. DNA of the CDR3: TGCAGCGTGAGGGGACAGGGCTACGAGCAGTACTTC. Its translation is CSVRGQGYEQYF.